The 12 T cell receptor beta chains presented below share a single source sample, sequenced in a study of response to subunit inactivated influenza vaccine. TCRdb passed the RT-PCR reads through MiXCR, listing each CDR3 protein once. The data show about 300,000 distinct CDR3 sequences, about 20% seen once. This sample comprised PBMCs from blood, obtained approximately 22 months after vaccination. The receptors here all came from a man in his fifties or sixties who received an inactivated influenza vaccine.

V and J are TRBV7-2 and TRBJ1-6; 7 bases agree with TRBD1. In germline, CDR1 is SGHTA, CDR2 FQGNSA. Trimming cost V 6 bases and J 7 bases; bases outside gene matches: 9. The CDR3 has 15 residues. Here the CDR3 reads CASRHTGTENSPLHF. CDR3 in DNA: TGTGCCAGCAGACACACCGGGACAGAAAATTCACCCCTCCACTTT.

This clonotype turned up a few times. The chain recombines TRBV6-2 or TRBV6-3 with TRBJ1-1; 7 bases align to TRBD1. The J segment lost 5 bases and the V segment lost 7 bases, leaving 7 bases of the junction unmatched. The CDR3 runs 13 residues. The germline V gene encodes CDR1 MNHEY and CDR2 SVGEGT. CDR3 residues: CASTAQGNTEAFF. CDR3 nucleotides: TGTGCCAGCACCGCACAGGGGAATACTGAAGCTTTCTTT.

This clonotype was seen more than once but under ten times. The rearrangement joins TRBV27 to TRBJ2-6; TRBD2 might be the D (5 bases). The CDR3 is 19 amino acids. The germline V gene encodes CDR1 MNHEY and CDR2 SMNVEV (reference sequence). V lost 6 bases and J 2 bases, leaving 23 bases between the germline ends. The CDR3 bases are TGTGCCAGCAGAACAATAATCGGGGAAAAAAAGGCTGGGGCCAACGTCCTGACTTTC. It specifies CASRTIIGEKKAGANVLTF.

V and J are TRBV28 and TRBJ2-3; tentative D call: TRBD2 (5 bases). Per germline, CDR1 MDHEN and CDR2 SYDVKM. The CDR3 has 14 residues. Trimming stripped 8 bases from V and 4 bases from J, with 16 bases between. The CDR3 is CASETALRADTQYF. The CDR3 bases are TGTGCCAGCGAAACGGCGTTGAGGGCAGATACGCAGTATTTT.

The rearrangement links TRBV20-1 to TRBJ1-1; D is undetermined. The CDR3 has 13 residues. From germline, CDR1 is DFQATT and CDR2 SNEGSKA (reference sequence). V lost 7 bases and J lost 0, with 12 bases in between. CDR3 protein: CSVISSVNTEAFF. CDR3 DNA sequence: TGCAGTGTAATTTCTTCAGTGAACACTGAAGCTTTCTTT.

Only a few counts were recorded for this clonotype. The chain uses TRBV6-5 and TRBJ1-5, with D tentatively TRBD1 (5 bases). Germline V gene sequence: CDR1 MNHEY, CDR2 SVGAGI. The V end lost 0 bases, the J end lost 6 bases, and 12 bases lay between the germline ends. The CDR3 has 15 residues. CDR3 residues: CASSYSGGGSQPQHF. The CDR3 DNA is TGTGCCAGCAGTTACTCGGGGGGGGGTAGTCAGCCCCAGCATTTT.

The V and J genes are TRBV29-1 and TRBJ2-7, with D perhaps TRBD2 (6 bases). This CDR3 comprises 13 residues. The ends were cut back, 6 bases at V and 1 base at J, with 13 bases in the middle. Germline V lookup: CDR1 SQVTM, CDR2 ANQGSEA. CDR3 loop: CSVGRGASYEQYF. CDR3 in DNA: TGCAGCGTCGGGAGAGGGGCATCCTACGAGCAGTACTTC.

This clonotype turned up a few times. This chain's CDR3 is CASSQGDRSTDTQYF. The CDR3 DNA reads as TGTGCCAGCAGCCAGGGGGACAGGAGCACAGATACGCAGTATTTT. The gene calls are TRBV3-1 and TRBJ2-3, with 8 bases identical to TRBD1. Germline V lookup: CDR1 LGHDT, CDR2 YNNKEL (reference sequence). CDR3 length: 15 amino acids. Losses at the gene ends were 3 bases for V and 0 bases for J; bases not matched to a gene: 2.

In its sample, this clonotype was seen a few times. The chain employs TRBV20-1 and TRBJ2-7, with no clear D. Germline CDR1 reads DFQATT; CDR2 reads SNEGSKA (reference sequence). This CDR3 is built from 15 residues. The V end was cut by 1 base, the J end by 3 bases, with 16 bases between. The CDR3 DNA sequence: TGCAGTGCTAGAGCTGCGTCGGTATTCGGCTACGAGCAGTACTTC. Amino acids: CSARAASVFGYEQYF.

This rearrangement joins TRBV5-8 to TRBJ1-1; a weak D match, TRBD1 (5 bases). The CDR3 runs to 14 residues. Germline assignment: CDR1 SGHTS and CDR2 YDEGEE. The germline V and J ends were trimmed by 4 bases and 1 base, with 11 bases remaining between them. The CDR3 is CASSKGRENTEAFF. The CDR3 bases are TGTGCCAGCAGCAAGGGACGGGAGAACACTGAAGCTTTCTTT.

Many counts were recorded for this clonotype. V is TRBV28 and J is TRBJ1-2; 11 positions match TRBD1. The CDR3 has 14 amino acids. J gave up 5 bases and V 4 bases, and 3 bases lay outside the gene matches. Germline V gives CDR1 MDHEN, CDR2 SYDVKM. The CDR3: CASSSGTGGYGYTF. Here the CDR3 DNA reads TGTGCCAGCAGTTCCGGGACAGGGGGGTATGGCTACACCTTC.

This clonotype was detected a few times. This sequence joins TRBV4-3 and TRBJ2-3; D not resolved. V gave up 0 bases and J gave up 5 bases, with 6 bases separating them. This CDR3 has 13 amino acids. Germline CDR1 and CDR2: LGHNA and YSLEER. The CDR3 protein is CASSQDGGDTQYF. The CDR3 bases are TGCGCCAGCAGCCAAGACGGCGGAGATACGCAGTATTTT.